The 24 T cell receptor beta chains in this list originate from one sample, sequenced in a study of blood T cell repertoires in COVID-19. Generated by immunoSEQ multiplex PCR, the TCRdb table keeps only in-frame clones and is missing some. The sample holds 150,000 to 200,000 clones, about 84% seen once. The material sequenced was peripheral blood. The receptors were gathered from a woman between 25 and 40 years old with acute or convalescent COVID-19.

V usage is TRBV7-2 and J usage is TRBJ1-1; D unresolved. With 0 bases removed from V and 3 bases from J, the gap between germline ends came to 8 bases. Germline V lookup: CDR1 SGHTA, CDR2 FQGNSA. The CDR3 runs 14 residues. The DNA for the CDR3 is TGTGCCAGCAGCTTAGCTCTCTCCGACACTGAAGCTTTCTTT. This encodes CASSLALSDTEAFF.

This chain links TRBV5-6 with TRBJ2-7; unclear D gene. The CDR3 contains 14 residues. Trimming shortened V by 4 bases and J by 7 bases, and 18 bases separated the two germline ends. Germline loops: CDR1 SGHDT, CDR2 YYEEEE. CDR3 loop: CASSAPVGPEEQYF. DNA of the CDR3: TGTGCCAGCAGCGCCCCCGTTGGCCCGGAGGAGCAGTACTTC.

The genes are TRBV19 and TRBJ2-4; D perhaps matches TRBD1 (6 bases). Germline V gene data show CDR1 as LNHDA and CDR2 as SQIVND (reference sequence). The CDR3 is made up of 13 amino acids. V lost 8 bases, J lost 4 bases, and 12 bases lay in between. The CDR3 DNA sequence: TGTGCCAGTCGGCAGGGGATGAAAAACATTCAGTACTTC. The encoded protein is CASRQGMKNIQYF.

This clone was counted once. The CDR3 loop is CASSSTVSYEQYF. The CDR3 DNA reads TGTGCCAGCAGTTCAACGGTTTCCTACGAGCAGTACTTC. The chain links TRBV28 to TRBJ2-7; D unresolved. V was pared by 4 bases and J by 1 base, with 8 bases between. Per the germline V gene, CDR1 is MDHEN and CDR2 is SYDVKM. The CDR3 length is 13 residues.

CDR3 protein: CASVPAGPTDTQYF. CDR3 DNA: TGTGCCAGCGTCCCAGCGGGACCCACAGATACGCAGTATTTT. The chain is built from TRBV2 and TRBJ2-3; 7 positions agree with TRBD2. Germline CDR1 and CDR2: SNHLY and FYNNEI. This CDR3 has 14 residues. Unmatched junction bases numbered 7, after V lost 8 bases and J lost 2 bases.

This chain uses TRBV6-2 or TRBV6-3 with TRBJ1-2; 7 nucleotides agree with TRBD1. Germline V gene lookup returns CDR1 MNHEY and CDR2 SVGEGT. With 2 bases clipped from V and 4 bases from J, the junction kept 10 bases outside the gene matches. The CDR3 is 16 residues long. CDR3 DNA: TGTGCCAGCAGTTACCCGACGGGACAGACGTTCTATGGCTACACCTTC. It encodes CASSYPTGQTFYGYTF.

This clone was recorded a few times. Sequence at one end of the junction differs from germline and may be a read error. This chain uses TRBV6-1 with TRBJ2-7; 7 bases map to TRBD1. From germline, CDR1 is MNHNS and CDR2 SASEGT. The CDR3 has 12 amino acids. CDR3 DNA sequence: TGTGCCAGCAGTGAAAATTTTCTTGGACAGGACTTC. As protein: CASSENFLGQDF.

The chain employs TRBV30 and TRBJ1-5; 7 bases map to TRBD1. Germline V gene lookup returns CDR1 GTSNPN and CDR2 SVGIG (reference sequence). The junction had 8 bases not matched to a gene; V was cut back by 3 bases and J by 3 bases. This CDR3 has 15 residues. The CDR3 region has the DNA TGTGCCTGGAGCCGGGACAGACAGAACAATCAGCCCCAGCATTTT. Its translation: CAWSRDRQNNQPQHF.

The V call is TRBV18, the J call TRBJ2-5, with a possible D match to TRBD2 (5 bases). CDR1 and CDR2 from the germline V gene are KGHSH and LQKENI. The CDR3 covers 13 residues. Trimming removed 6 bases at V and 2 bases at J, with 10 bases between. The CDR3 protein is CASSRTQQETQYF. DNA for the CDR3: TGTGCCAGCTCGAGGACTCAACAAGAGACCCAGTACTTC. The whole variable domain, remainder taken from reference TRBV18 and TRBJ2-5, is NAGVMQNPRHLVRRRGQEARLRCSPMKGHSHVYWYRQLPEEGLKFMVYLQKENIIDESGMPKERFSAEFPKEGPSILRIQQVVRGDSAAYFCASSRTQQETQYFGPGTRLLVL.

The V and J genes are TRBV7-2 and TRBJ1-5, with a tentative D call TRBD1 (5 bases). CDR1 is SGHTA, CDR2 FQGNSA, per germline. Trimming cost V 1 base and J 6 bases, with 13 bases left between them. This CDR3 has 15 amino acids. Written as DNA, the CDR3 is TGTGCCAGCAGCTTAGGGGCAGGGTTGGTTCAGCCCCAGCATTTT. Translated, it gives CASSLGAGLVQPQHF.

This chain uses TRBV2 with TRBJ2-7; TRBD2 agrees at 9 bases. This CDR3 region has 15 residues. V was pared by 4 bases and J by 3 bases, with 7 bases of the junction left unmatched. CDR1 is SNHLY and CDR2 is FYNNEI in the germline V gene. This chain's CDR3 is CASSALAGGDYEQYF. Here the CDR3 DNA reads TGTGCCAGCAGTGCGTTGGCGGGAGGGGACTACGAGCAGTACTTC.

This chain connects TRBV6-1 to TRBJ2-5; TRBD2 matches 14 bases. Trimming cost V 4 bases and J 4 bases; bases outside gene matches: 8. CDR3 length: 17 amino acids. Germline CDR1 and CDR2: MNHNS and SASEGT. The CDR3 region is CASSVSGTSGSLETQYF. The DNA of the CDR3 is TGTGCCAGCAGTGTCTCCGGGACTAGCGGGAGTCTAGAGACCCAGTACTTC.

This rearrangement joins TRBV7-8 to TRBJ2-1; 12 positions agree with TRBD2. Germline-derived CDR1 and CDR2 are SGHVS and FQNEAQ. J lost 6 bases, V lost 2 bases, and 2 bases had no gene match. The CDR3 is made up of 15 amino acids. CDR3 in amino acids: CASSLTSGRFNEQFF. The CDR3 DNA is TGTGCCAGCAGCTTAACTAGCGGGAGGTTCAATGAGCAGTTCTTC.

The chain has TRBV7-2 and TRBJ1-2; D is uncertain. V dropped 0 bases and J dropped 4 bases, with 12 bases sitting between them. Germline CDR1 is SGHTA and CDR2 is FQGNSA. The CDR3 totals 15 residues. This CDR3 reads CASSLAGDGIYGYTF. In DNA, the CDR3 is TGTGCCAGCAGCTTAGCGGGTGACGGGATCTATGGCTACACCTTC.

The genes are TRBV28 and TRBJ2-5, with TRBD1 matching 7 bases. Looked up from germline, CDR1 is MDHEN and CDR2 is SYDVKM. The CDR3 contains 13 residues. V trimming: 6 bases; J trimming: 3 bases; junction bases outside the gene matches: 4. The CDR3 coding sequence is TGTGCCAGCAGGCGACAGGGTAAAGAGACCCAGTACTTC. Translation gives CASRRQGKETQYF.

V usage is TRBV19 and J usage is TRBJ1-4, with 7 positions matching TRBD1. The CDR3 is 14 residues long. Germline assignment: CDR1 LNHDA and CDR2 SQIVND (reference sequence). The V gene end was trimmed by 9 bases and the J gene end by 5 bases; junction bases not matched to a gene: 9. CDR3 in DNA: TGTGCCAGCCACCCCGGGACAGTGAATGAAAAACTGTTTTTT. Translated, it gives CASHPGTVNEKLFF.

In this sample, this clone turned up many times. V is TRBV4-2 and J is TRBJ1-3; TRBD1 matches at 7 bases. CDR1 and CDR2 from the germline V gene are LGHNA and YNFKEQ. J was trimmed by 4 bases and V by 1 base; bases with no gene match: 4. The CDR3 is 15 residues long. CDR3 sequence reads: CASSQGPGQGNTIYF. The CDR3 nucleotides are TGTGCCAGCAGCCAAGGTCCGGGACAGGGAAACACCATATATTTT.

The genes are TRBV7-2 and TRBJ2-7; 7 nucleotides line up with TRBD2. After removal of 5 bases from V and 0 bases from J, the junction contained 4 bases not matched to a gene. Germline V CDR1 and CDR2: SGHTA, FQGNSA. The CDR3 length is 14 residues. CDR3 amino acids: CASSAGGSSYEQYF. The CDR3 DNA sequence: TGTGCCAGCAGCGCCGGCGGGAGCTCCTACGAGCAGTACTTC. The whole variable domain, remainder taken from reference TRBV7-2 and TRBJ2-7, is GAGVSQSPSNKVTEKGKDVELRCDPISGHTALYWYRQSLGQGLEFLIYFQGNSAPDKSGLPSDRFSAERTGGSVSTLTIQRTQQEDSAVYLCASSAGGSSYEQYFGPGTRLTVT.

The J gene is TRBJ2-4, the V gene TRBV27, with D possibly being TRBD1 (6 bases). Germline CDR1 and CDR2: MNHEY and SMNVEV (reference sequence). V gave up 4 bases and J gave up 5 bases, with 12 bases separating them. The CDR3 is 14 residues long. The CDR3 is CASSWGQGQNIQYF. The DNA for the CDR3 is TGTGCCAGCAGTTGGGGGCAGGGACAAAACATTCAGTACTTC.

The chain recombines TRBV6-5 with TRBJ1-1, with 10 bases that match TRBD1. Germline V gene sequence: CDR1 MNHEY, CDR2 SVGAGI. Trimming at V came to 2 bases and at J to 5 bases, leaving 8 bases not matched to a gene. The CDR3 is made up of 16 amino acids. In DNA, the CDR3 is TGTGCCAGCAGTTACGGGGACAGGGGATTGAGAACTGAAGCTTTCTTT. Protein sequence: CASSYGDRGLRTEAFF.

This clone was found once. The rearrangement joins TRBV28 to TRBJ1-6; no clear D gene. Germline lookup yields CDR1 MDHEN and CDR2 SYDVKM. The V gene lost 2 bases and the J gene lost 6 bases, with 5 bases spanning the gap. The CDR3 sequence is 13 residues long. CDR3 sequence reads: CASSLDINSPLHF. As DNA, the CDR3 is TGTGCCAGCAGTTTAGACATTAATTCACCCCTCCACTTT.

The genes are TRBV9 and TRBJ2-7, with a possible D match to TRBD1 (6 bases). From germline, CDR1 is SGDLS and CDR2 YYNGEE. Trimming removed 0 bases at V and 5 bases at J, with 12 bases between. The CDR3 sequence is 14 residues long. The CDR3 spells CASSVATGLHEQYF. CDR3 bases: TGTGCCAGCAGCGTAGCTACAGGGTTACACGAGCAGTACTTC.

This chain connects TRBV25-1 to TRBJ1-2; no firm D call. In germline, CDR1 is MGHDK, CDR2 SYGVNS. CDR3 length: 16 residues. V lost 4 bases, J lost 0 bases, and 15 bases lay in between. In DNA, the CDR3 is TGTGCCAGCAGTGCATCACACAGCCAAGCTAACTATGGCTACACCTTC. As protein: CASSASHSQANYGYTF.

The rearrangement uses TRBV4-2 and TRBJ2-1, with 10 bases fitting TRBD2. The CDR3 length is 16 residues. V lost 3 bases, J lost 5 bases, and 7 bases stayed unmatched. Germline V gives CDR1 LGHNA, CDR2 YNFKEQ. CDR3 amino acids: CASSQDSGRGHNEQFF. Written as DNA, the CDR3 is TGTGCCAGCAGCCAGGACAGCGGGAGGGGCCACAATGAGCAGTTCTTC.